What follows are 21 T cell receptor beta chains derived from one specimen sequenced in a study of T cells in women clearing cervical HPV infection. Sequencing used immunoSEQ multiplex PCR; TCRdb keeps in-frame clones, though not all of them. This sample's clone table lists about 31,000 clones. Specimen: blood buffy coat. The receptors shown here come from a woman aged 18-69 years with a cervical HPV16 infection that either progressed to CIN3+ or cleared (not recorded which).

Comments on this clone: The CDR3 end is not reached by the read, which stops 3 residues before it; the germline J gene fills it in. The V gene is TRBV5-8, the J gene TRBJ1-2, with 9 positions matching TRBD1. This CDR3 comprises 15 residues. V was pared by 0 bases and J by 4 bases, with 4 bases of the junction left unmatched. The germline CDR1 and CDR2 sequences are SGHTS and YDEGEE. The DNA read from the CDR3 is TGTGCCAGCAGCTTGGAGGGACAGGGAGGCTATGGC. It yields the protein CASSLEGQGGYG. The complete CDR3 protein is CASSLEGQGGYGYTF.

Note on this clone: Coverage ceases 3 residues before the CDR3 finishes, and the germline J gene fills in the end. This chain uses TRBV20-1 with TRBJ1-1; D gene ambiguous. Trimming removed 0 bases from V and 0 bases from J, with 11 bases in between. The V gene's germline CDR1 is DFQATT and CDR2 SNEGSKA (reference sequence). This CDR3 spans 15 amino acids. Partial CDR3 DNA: TGCAGTGCTAGAGAGGTGGGCCGCCTGAACACTGAA. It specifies CSAREVGRLNTE. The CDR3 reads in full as CSAREVGRLNTEAFF.

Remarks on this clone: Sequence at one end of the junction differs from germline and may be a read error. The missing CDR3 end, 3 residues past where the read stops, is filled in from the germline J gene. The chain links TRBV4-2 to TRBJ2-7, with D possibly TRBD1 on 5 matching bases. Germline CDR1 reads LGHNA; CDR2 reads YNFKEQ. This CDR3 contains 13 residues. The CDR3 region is CASSQTRGYEQYF. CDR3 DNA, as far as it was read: TGCGCCAGCAGCCAGACAAGGGGCTACGAG.

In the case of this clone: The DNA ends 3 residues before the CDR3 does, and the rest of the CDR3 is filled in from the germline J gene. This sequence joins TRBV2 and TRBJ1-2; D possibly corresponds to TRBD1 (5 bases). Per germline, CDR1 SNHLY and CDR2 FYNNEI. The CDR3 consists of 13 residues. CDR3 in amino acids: CASSGTGAYDYTF. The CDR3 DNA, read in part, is TGTGCCAGCAGCGGGACTGGAGCCTACGAC.

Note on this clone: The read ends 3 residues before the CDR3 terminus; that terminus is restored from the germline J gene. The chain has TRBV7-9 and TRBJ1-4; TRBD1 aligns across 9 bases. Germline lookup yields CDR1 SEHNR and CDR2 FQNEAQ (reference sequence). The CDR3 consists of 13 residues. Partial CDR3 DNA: TGTGCCATAGCCGGGACAGGGAACTCACCA. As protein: CAIAGTGNSP. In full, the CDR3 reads CAIAGTGNSPLFF.

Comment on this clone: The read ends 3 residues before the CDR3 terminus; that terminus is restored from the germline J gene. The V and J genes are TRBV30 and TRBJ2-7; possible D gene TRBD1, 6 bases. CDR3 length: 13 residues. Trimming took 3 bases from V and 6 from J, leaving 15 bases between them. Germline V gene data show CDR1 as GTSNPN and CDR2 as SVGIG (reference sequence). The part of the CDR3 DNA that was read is TGTGCCTGGAGCGCCTCACCAGGGGCCGAG. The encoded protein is CAWSASPGAE. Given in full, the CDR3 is CAWSASPGAEQYF. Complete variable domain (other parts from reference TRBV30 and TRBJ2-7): SQTIHQWPATLVQPVGSPLSLECTVEGTSNPNLYWYRQAAGRGLQLLFYSVGIGQISSEVPQNLSASRPQDRQFILSSKKLLLSDSGFYLCAWSASPGAEQYFGPGTRLTVT.

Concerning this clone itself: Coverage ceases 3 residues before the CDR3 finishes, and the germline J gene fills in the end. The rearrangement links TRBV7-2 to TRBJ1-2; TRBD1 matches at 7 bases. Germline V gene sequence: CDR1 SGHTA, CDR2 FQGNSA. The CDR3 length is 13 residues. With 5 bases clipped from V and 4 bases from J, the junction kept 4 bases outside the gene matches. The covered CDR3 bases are TGTGCCAGCAGCCTACAGGGGCCCTATGGC. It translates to CASSLQGPYG. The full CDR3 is CASSLQGPYGYTF.

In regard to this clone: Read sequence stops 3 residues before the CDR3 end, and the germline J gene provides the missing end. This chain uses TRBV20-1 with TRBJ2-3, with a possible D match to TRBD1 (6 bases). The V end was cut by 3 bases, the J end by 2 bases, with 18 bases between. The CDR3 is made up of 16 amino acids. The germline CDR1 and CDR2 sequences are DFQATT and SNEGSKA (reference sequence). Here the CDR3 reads CSARPRLDRNTDTQYF. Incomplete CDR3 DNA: TGCAGTGCTAGGCCCCGCCTGGACAGAAACACAGATACG.

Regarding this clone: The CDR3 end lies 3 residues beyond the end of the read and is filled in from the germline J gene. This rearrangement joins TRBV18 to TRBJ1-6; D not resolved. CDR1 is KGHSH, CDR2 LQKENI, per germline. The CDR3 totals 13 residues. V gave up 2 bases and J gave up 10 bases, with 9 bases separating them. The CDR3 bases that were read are TGTGCCAGCTCACCATCAAGACACTCACCC. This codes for CASSPSRHSP. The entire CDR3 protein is CASSPSRHSPLHF.

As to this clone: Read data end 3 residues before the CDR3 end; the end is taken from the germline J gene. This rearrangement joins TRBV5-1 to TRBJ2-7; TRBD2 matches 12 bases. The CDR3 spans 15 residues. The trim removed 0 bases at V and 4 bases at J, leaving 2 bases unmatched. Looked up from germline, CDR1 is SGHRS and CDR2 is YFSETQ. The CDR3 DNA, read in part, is TGCGCCAGCAGCTTGGCCGGACTAGCGGGGTACGAG. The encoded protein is CASSLAGLAGYE. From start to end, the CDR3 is CASSLAGLAGYEQYF.

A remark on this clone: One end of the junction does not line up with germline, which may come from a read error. Incomplete CDR3 DNA: TGTGCCAATAGTCCGAGCGGGACTATAATCTATGGC. It translates to CANSPSGTIIYG. Given in full, the CDR3 is CANSPSGTIIYGYTF. The V call is TRBV19, the J call TRBJ1-2, with D possibly being TRBD1 (5 bases). The read falls 3 residues short of the CDR3 end, and the missing part is taken from the germline J gene. The CDR3 is 15 residues long. Germline V gene sequence: CDR1 LNHDA, CDR2 SQIVND (reference sequence).

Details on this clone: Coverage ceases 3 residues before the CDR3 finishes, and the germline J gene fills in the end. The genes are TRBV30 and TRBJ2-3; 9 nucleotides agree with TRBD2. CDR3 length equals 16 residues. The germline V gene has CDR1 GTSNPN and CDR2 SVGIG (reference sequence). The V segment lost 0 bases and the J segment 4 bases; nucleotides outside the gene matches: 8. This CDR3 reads CAWSVQGGGAADTQYF. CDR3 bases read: TGTGCCTGGAGTGTACAGGGCGGGGGGGCCGCAGATACG.

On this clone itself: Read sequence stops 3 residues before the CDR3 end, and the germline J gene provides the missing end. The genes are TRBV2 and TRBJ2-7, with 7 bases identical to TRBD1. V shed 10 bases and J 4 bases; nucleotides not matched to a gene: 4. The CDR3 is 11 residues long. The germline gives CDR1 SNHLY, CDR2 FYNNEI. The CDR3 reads CATRDSYEQYF. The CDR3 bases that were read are TGTGCCACCCGGGACAGTTACGAG.

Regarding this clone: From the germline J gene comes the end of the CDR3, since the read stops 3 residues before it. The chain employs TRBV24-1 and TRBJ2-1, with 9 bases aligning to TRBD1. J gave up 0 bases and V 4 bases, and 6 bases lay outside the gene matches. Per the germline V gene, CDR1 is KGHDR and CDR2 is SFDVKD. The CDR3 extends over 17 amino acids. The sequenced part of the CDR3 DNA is TGTGCCACCAGTGACCCCGGGACAGGGAGCTCCTACAATGAG. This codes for CATSDPGTGSSYNE. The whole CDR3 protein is CATSDPGTGSSYNEQFF.

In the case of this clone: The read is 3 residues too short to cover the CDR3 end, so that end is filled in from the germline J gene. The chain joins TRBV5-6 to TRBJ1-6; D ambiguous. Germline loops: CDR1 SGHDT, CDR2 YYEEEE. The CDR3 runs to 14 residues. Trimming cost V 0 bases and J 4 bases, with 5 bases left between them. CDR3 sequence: CASSLEHYNSPLHF. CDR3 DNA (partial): TGTGCCAGCAGCTTGGAACATTATAATTCACCC.

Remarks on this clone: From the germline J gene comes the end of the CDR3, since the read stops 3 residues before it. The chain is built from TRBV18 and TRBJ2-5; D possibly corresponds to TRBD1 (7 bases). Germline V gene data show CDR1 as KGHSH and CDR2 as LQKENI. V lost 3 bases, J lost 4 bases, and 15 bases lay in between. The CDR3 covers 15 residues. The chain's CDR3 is CASSPLQGGGETQYF. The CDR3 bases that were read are TGTGCCAGCTCACCGCTCCAGGGGGGCGGAGAGACC.

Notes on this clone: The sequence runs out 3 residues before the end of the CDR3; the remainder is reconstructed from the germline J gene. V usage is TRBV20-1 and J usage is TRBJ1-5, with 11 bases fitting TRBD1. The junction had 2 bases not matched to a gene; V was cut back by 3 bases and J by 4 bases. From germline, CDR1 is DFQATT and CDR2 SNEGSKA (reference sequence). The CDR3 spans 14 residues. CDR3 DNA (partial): TGCAGTGCTAGCCGGGACAGGGGGAATCAGCCC. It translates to CSASRDRGNQP. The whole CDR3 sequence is CSASRDRGNQPQHF.

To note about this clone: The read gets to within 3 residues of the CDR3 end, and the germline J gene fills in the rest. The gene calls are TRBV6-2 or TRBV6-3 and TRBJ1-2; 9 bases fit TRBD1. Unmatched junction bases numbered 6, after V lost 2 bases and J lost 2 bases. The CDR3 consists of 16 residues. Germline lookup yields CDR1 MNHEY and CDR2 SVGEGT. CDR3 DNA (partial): TGTGCCAGCAGTTACCGACCGGGACAGGGAAACTATGGC. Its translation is CASSYRPGQGNYG. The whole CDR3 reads CASSYRPGQGNYGYTF.

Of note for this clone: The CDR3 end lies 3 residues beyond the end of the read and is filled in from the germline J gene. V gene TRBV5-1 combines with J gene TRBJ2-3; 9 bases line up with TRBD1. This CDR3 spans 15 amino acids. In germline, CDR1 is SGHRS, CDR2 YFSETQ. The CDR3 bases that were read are TGCGCCAGCAGCCTTTCACAGGGGGCGAGGGAGACG. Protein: CASSLSQGARET. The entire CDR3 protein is CASSLSQGARETQYF. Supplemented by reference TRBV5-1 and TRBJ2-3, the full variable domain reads KAGVTQTPRYLIKTRGQQVTLSCSPISGHRSVSWYQQTPGQGLQFLFEYFSETQRNKGNFPGRFSGRQFSNSRSEMNVSTLELGDSALYLCASSLSQGARETQYFGPGTRLTVL.

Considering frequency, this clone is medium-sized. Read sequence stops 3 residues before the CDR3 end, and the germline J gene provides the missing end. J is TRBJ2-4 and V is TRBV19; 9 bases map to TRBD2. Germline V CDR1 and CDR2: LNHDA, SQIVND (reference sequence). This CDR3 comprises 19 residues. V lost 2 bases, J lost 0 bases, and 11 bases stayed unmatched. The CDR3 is CASSIFASGVELAKNIQYF. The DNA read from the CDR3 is TGTGCCAGTAGTATATTTGCTAGCGGGGTTGAACTAGCCAAAAACATT.

The CDR3 sequence: CASSLDRGLEAFF. The sequenced CDR3 bases are TGCGCCAGCAGCTTGGACAGGGGGCTTGAA. The chain links TRBV5-1 to TRBJ1-1, with 9 nucleotides matching TRBD1. The read ends 3 residues before the CDR3 terminus; that terminus is restored from the germline J gene. The trim removed 0 bases at V and 7 bases at J, leaving 1 base unmatched. CDR1 is SGHRS and CDR2 is YFSETQ in the germline V gene. The CDR3 length is 13 residues.